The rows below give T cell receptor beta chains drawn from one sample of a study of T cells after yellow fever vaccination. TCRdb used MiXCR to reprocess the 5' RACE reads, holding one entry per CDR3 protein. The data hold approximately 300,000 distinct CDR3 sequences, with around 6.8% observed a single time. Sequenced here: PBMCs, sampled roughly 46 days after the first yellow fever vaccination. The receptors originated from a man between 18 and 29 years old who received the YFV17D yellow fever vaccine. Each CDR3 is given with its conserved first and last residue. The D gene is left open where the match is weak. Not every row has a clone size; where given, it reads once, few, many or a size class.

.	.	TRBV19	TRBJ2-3	CASSTTPRSTDTQYF	TGTGCCAGTAGTACGACCCCGCGGAGCACAGATACGCAGTATTTT
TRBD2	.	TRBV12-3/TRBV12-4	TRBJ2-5	CASSPGGPETQYF	TGTGCCAGCAGTCCGGGGGGGCCAGAGACCCAGTACTTC
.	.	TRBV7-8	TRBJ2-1	CASSSGLSSYNEQFF	TGTGCCAGCAGCTCGGGACTGAGCTCCTACAATGAGCAGTTCTTC
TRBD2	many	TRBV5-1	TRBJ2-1	CASQTTSGGNEQFF	TGCGCCAGCCAAACTACTAGCGGGGGGAATGAGCAGTTCTTC
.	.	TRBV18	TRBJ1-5	CASSPEHSNQPQHF	TGTGCCAGCTCGCCCGAGCATAGCAATCAGCCCCAGCATTTT
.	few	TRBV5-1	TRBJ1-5	CASSFGPTNQPQHF	TGCGCCAGCAGCTTCGGTCCGACCAATCAGCCCCAGCATTTT
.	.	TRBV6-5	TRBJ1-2	CASSYSGNRGYTF	TGTGCCAGCAGTTACTCAGGGAATCGTGGCTACACCTTC
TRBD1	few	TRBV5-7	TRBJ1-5	CASSWGGDRSNQPQHF	TGTGCCAGCAGCTGGGGAGGGGACAGAAGCAATCAGCCCCAGCATTTT
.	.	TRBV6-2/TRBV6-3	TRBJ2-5	CASSRAGTLRETQYF	TGTGCCAGCAGCCGGGCGGGGACACTTCGAGAGACCCAGTACTTC
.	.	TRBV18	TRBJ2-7	CASSPASRAYEQYF	TGTGCCAGCTCACCGGCCTCCAGGGCCTACGAGCAGTACTTC
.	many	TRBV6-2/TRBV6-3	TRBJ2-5	CASSYSTETQYF	TGTGCCAGCAGTTACTCGACAGAGACCCAGTACTTC
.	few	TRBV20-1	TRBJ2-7	CSCAGISYEQYF	TGCAGTTGCGCGGGGATCTCCTACGAGCAGTACTTC
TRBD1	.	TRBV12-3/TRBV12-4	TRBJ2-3	CASSLGQGEDTQYF	TGTGCCAGCAGTTTAGGACAGGGAGAAGATACGCAGTATTTT
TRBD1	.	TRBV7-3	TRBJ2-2	CASSPGIRGKSGELFF	TGTGCCAGCAGCCCTGGTATCAGGGGGAAATCCGGGGAGCTGTTTTTT
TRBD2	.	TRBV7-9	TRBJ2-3	CASSFGAGGLATDTQYF	TGTGCCAGCAGCTTCGGAGCGGGGGGGCTGGCCACAGATACGCAGTATTTT
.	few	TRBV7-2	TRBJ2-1	CASSLKGGSLLEQFF	TGTGCCAGCAGCCTTAAGGGGGGCAGTCTTTTGGAGCAGTTCTTC
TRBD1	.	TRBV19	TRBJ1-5	CASSILRGRGSNQPQHF	TGTGCCAGTAGTATCCTCAGGGGGCGAGGGAGCAATCAGCCCCAGCATTTT
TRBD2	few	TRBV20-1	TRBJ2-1	CSARPPTSGGAVIVPSSYNEQFF	TGCAGTGCTAGACCCCCGACTAGCGGGGGGGCCGTAATAGTTCCAAGCTCCTACAATGAGCAGTTCTTC